The 22 T cell receptor beta chains given below trace back to one sample, sequenced in a study of regulatory T cells in long-lasting Graves disease. Time point given: newly diagnosed GD, antithyroid drugs for less than 3 months. Construction of the TCR library relied on RNA isolated from PBMCs. Building of the TCR beta libraries involved iRepertoire HTBI primers and Arm-PCR of CDR3 regions. TCRdb re-derived calls from the multiplex PCR reads in MiXCR, one entry per CDR3 protein. The sample includes around 330,000 distinct CDR3 sequences, roughly 18% of them seen just once. Source: peripheral blood mononuclear cells (PBMCs), taken at new diagnosis, from a patient treated with antithyroid drugs. The receptors were sampled from a female donor with Graves disease.

This clonotype was seen at least ten times. The chain is built from TRBV12-3 or TRBV12-4 and TRBJ2-6; D call uncertain. Trimming took 3 bases from V and 1 from J, leaving 7 bases between them. The CDR3 runs to 15 residues. CDR3 amino acids: CASSFGASGANVLTF. The CDR3 DNA follows: TGTGCCAGCAGTTTCGGTGCGTCTGGGGCCAACGTCCTGACTTTC.

This clonotype was counted ten times or more. This chain uses TRBV6-1 with TRBJ2-2; D tentatively reads TRBD1 or TRBD2 (6 bases each). The CDR3 totals 14 residues. CDR1 MNHNS and CDR2 SASEGT come from the germline V gene. Trimming pared 5 bases from V and 6 bases from J, leaving 13 bases between. Here the CDR3 DNA reads TGTGCCAGCAGTCGACTAGAGGGGGCCGGGGAGCTGTTTTTT. It translates to CASSRLEGAGELFF.

This clonotype was seen many times. The gene calls are TRBV10-3 and TRBJ1-2, with 8 bases matching TRBD1. The germline V gene encodes CDR1 ENHRY and CDR2 SYGVKD. V lost 10 bases and J lost 6; bases outside the gene matches: 10. The CDR3 is made up of 13 amino acids. CDR3 loop: CANRGQGGNGYTF. The CDR3 bases are TGTGCCAACCGAGGACAGGGAGGGAATGGCTACACCTTC.

This clonotype occurred many times. The chain recombines TRBV5-1 with TRBJ2-3; D may be TRBD2 (6 bases). Germline CDR1 reads SGHRS; CDR2 reads YFSETQ. This CDR3 is built from 11 residues. V was cut by 7 bases and J by 6 bases, with 9 bases left in between. The CDR3 bases are TGCGCCAGCGGGGGGACTGATACGCAGTATTTT. This encodes CASGGTDTQYF.

This clonotype was counted ten times or more. The rearrangement uses TRBV19 and TRBJ2-3, with D possibly being TRBD2 (5 bases). The J call may be wrong; the DNA end is better matched by TRBJ2-5. The CDR3 runs 14 residues. Per germline, CDR1 LNHDA and CDR2 SQIVND (reference sequence). The CDR3 loop is CASSSLGGRETQYF. CDR3 in DNA: TGTGCCAGTAGTAGTCTTGGAGGACGTGAGACCCAGTACTTC.

Comments on this clonotype: A read error is likely, as this CDR3 ends without the conserved phenylalanine or tryptophan. The gene calls are TRBV7-9 and TRBJ1-2, with 8 bases identical to TRBD1. V shed 4 bases, J shed 6 bases, and the junction held 10 bases outside the gene matches. Germline CDR1 SEHNR, CDR2 FQNEAQ (reference sequence). This CDR3 has 15 residues. The CDR3 nucleotides read TGTGCCAGCAGCTCCAGGACAGGGCTTGTTGATGGCTACACCTTA. This codes for CASSSRTGLVDGYTL.

The table lists this clonotype with many counts. The rearrangement joins TRBV24-1 to TRBJ1-1; possibly TRBD1 for D (5 bases). The CDR3 contains 14 residues. Per germline, CDR1 KGHDR and CDR2 SFDVKD. V lost 4 bases and J lost 1, with 9 bases in between. The CDR3, as DNA: TGTGCCACCAGTGACGGGACGGAGAACACTGAAGCTTTCTTT. Translating it yields CATSDGTENTEAFF.

CDR3 sequence reads: CASSLVAGGSPYEQYF. CDR3 nucleotides: TGTGCCAGCAGTTTGGTGGCGGGAGGTAGCCCCTACGAGCAGTACTTC. The chain links TRBV27 to TRBJ2-7; the match to TRBD2 covers 8 bases. The germline gives CDR1 MNHEY, CDR2 SMNVEV (reference sequence). V lost 3 bases to trimming and J lost 2 bases; unmatched junction nucleotides: 9. The CDR3 is 16 residues long.

This clonotype showed up just a few times. CDR3 loop: CASSPSVGGETQYF. Written as DNA, the CDR3 is TGTGCCAGCAGCCCTAGCGTGGGGGGAGAGACCCAGTACTTC. The rearrangement joins TRBV7-9 to TRBJ2-5; a possible D gene is TRBD2 (6 bases). CDR1 and CDR2 (germline): SEHNR, FQNEAQ (reference sequence). Trimming stripped 5 bases from V and 4 bases from J, with 14 bases between. The CDR3 sequence is 14 residues long. Supplemented by reference TRBV7-9 and TRBJ2-5, the full variable domain reads DTGVSQNPRHKITKRGQNVTFRCDPISEHNRLYWYRQTLGQGPEFLTYFQNEAQLEKSRLLSDRFSAERPKGSFSTLEIQRTEQGDSAMYLCASSPSVGGETQYFGPGTRLLVL.

J is TRBJ2-1 and V is TRBV11-2, with TRBD2 identical over 11 bases. J gave up 4 bases and V 4 bases, and 9 bases lay outside the gene matches. Germline values: CDR1 SGHAT, CDR2 FQNNGV. The CDR3 spans 17 residues. The CDR3 coding sequence is TGTGCCAGCAGCTCTACGTCGGGACTAGCGGAATACAATGAGCAGTTCTTC. Protein: CASSSTSGLAEYNEQFF.

This clonotype has at least ten counts. The rearrangement uses TRBV10-3 and TRBJ2-1; possibly TRBD2 for D (6 bases). V lost 2 bases to trimming and J lost 7 bases, with 21 bases between them. This CDR3 spans 17 amino acids. Per germline, CDR1 ENHRY and CDR2 SYGVKD. The CDR3 DNA sequence: TGTGCCATCAGTGAGCTCTCCCTGGCGGGACTGGGAAATGAGCAGTTCTTC. Amino acid sequence: CAISELSLAGLGNEQFF.

J is TRBJ1-1 and V is TRBV7-9, with D perhaps matching TRBD1 (5 bases). Trimming stripped 5 bases from V and 1 base from J, with 8 bases between. CDR3 length: 13 residues. CDR1 and CDR2 (germline): SEHNR, FQNEAQ (reference sequence). The CDR3 loop is CASSLDTNTEAFF. The CDR3 DNA follows: TGTGCCAGCAGCCTGGACACGAACACTGAAGCTTTCTTT.

The gene calls are TRBV7-9 and TRBJ2-7, with 7 bases lining up with TRBD1. V shed 5 bases, J shed 3 bases, and the junction held 10 bases outside the gene matches. CDR1 is SEHNR and CDR2 is FQNEAQ in the germline V gene (reference sequence). CDR3 length: 15 amino acids. This CDR3 reads CASSVQRTGDYEQYF. Written as DNA, the CDR3 is TGTGCCAGCAGCGTACAGCGGACAGGAGACTACGAGCAGTACTTC.

This sequence joins TRBV7-9 and TRBJ1-1; D is unresolved. The germline V gene has CDR1 SEHNR and CDR2 FQNEAQ (reference sequence). The CDR3 is made up of 14 amino acids. V dropped 1 base and J dropped 7 bases, with 13 bases sitting between them. CDR3: CASSLGNSGFEAFF. The CDR3 nucleotides are TGTGCCAGCAGCTTAGGAAATTCCGGGTTTGAAGCTTTCTTT.

In this sample, this clonotype turned up many times. This chain uses TRBV28 with TRBJ2-3; the D is unclear. Per germline, CDR1 MDHEN and CDR2 SYDVKM. The CDR3 length is 16 residues. Deletions cut 5 bases from V and 0 bases from J, with 15 bases between. CDR3: CASSILKVVSTDTQYF. As DNA, the CDR3 is TGTGCCAGCAGTATTCTAAAGGTGGTGAGCACAGATACGCAGTATTTT.

The sample holds a few counts of this clonotype. This sequence joins TRBV20-1 and TRBJ1-6; no clear D. The V end was cut by 4 bases, the J end by 7 bases, with 14 bases between. This CDR3 has 14 residues. Germline values: CDR1 DFQATT, CDR2 SNEGSKA (reference sequence). This CDR3 reads CSANPGQPNSPLHF. In nucleotides, the CDR3 is TGCAGTGCTAACCCGGGCCAACCAAATTCACCCCTCCACTTT.

Regarding this clonotype: A much larger clone lies one base from this, so it may be a read error. The CDR3, as DNA: TGTGCCAGTAGTATAGGGCGGGGGCACAATGAGCAGTTCTTC. Amino acids: CASSIGRGHNEQFF. The chain combines TRBV19 with TRBJ2-1, with D perhaps matching TRBD2 (7 bases). The CDR3 is 14 residues long. Germline-derived CDR1 and CDR2 are LNHDA and SQIVND (reference sequence). Trimming left V 1 base short and J 5 bases short, with 9 bases between.

This clonotype was recorded many times. The rearrangement uses TRBV4-1 and TRBJ2-7; no reliable D call. The CDR3 spans 11 residues. Germline V lookup: CDR1 MGHRA, CDR2 YSYEKL. Trimming shortened V by 11 bases and J by 6 bases, and 14 bases separated the two germline ends. This chain's CDR3 is CASQGIGEQYF. Here the CDR3 DNA reads TGCGCCTCGCAAGGGATTGGCGAGCAGTACTTC.

V usage is TRBV6-1 and J usage is TRBJ2-1, with 11 bases fitting TRBD2. V was pared by 3 bases and J by 5 bases, with 9 bases of the junction left unmatched. Germline assignment: CDR1 MNHNS and CDR2 SASEGT. The CDR3 spans 17 residues. The CDR3 spells CASSDLAGGPVHNEQFF. CDR3 coding DNA: TGTGCCAGCAGTGATTTAGCGGGGGGGCCGGTTCACAATGAGCAGTTCTTC.

This clonotype was recorded at least ten times. The chain links TRBV15 to TRBJ2-1, with 15 bases matching TRBD2. The length of the CDR3 is 20 residues. Per germline, CDR1 LNHNV and CDR2 YYDKDF (reference sequence). V trimming: 5 bases; J trimming: 8 bases; junction bases outside the gene matches: 19. The CDR3 spells CATSAASGTSGRPLGDEQFF. The CDR3 DNA sequence: TGTGCCACCAGCGCCGCCTCCGGGACTAGCGGGAGGCCGCTGGGGGATGAGCAGTTCTTC.

As regards this clonotype: A read error is possible here, since a much larger clone lies one base away. It is likely a read error, because the conserved phenylalanine at the end of the CDR3 is missing. The chain employs TRBV4-1 and TRBJ2-3, with unresolved D. From germline, CDR1 is MGHRA and CDR2 YSYEKL. CDR3 length: 14 amino acids. V was clipped by 3 bases and J by 4 bases, with 11 bases between them. CDR3 DNA: TGCGCCAGCAGCCAGTCCTGGAACCCAGATACGCAGTATTGT. Its protein product is CASSQSWNPDTQYC.

The sample holds many counts of this clonotype. V and J are TRBV28 and TRBJ2-7; 8 bases fit TRBD2. This CDR3 has 15 amino acids. V shed 5 bases and J 3 bases; nucleotides not matched to a gene: 9. Per germline, CDR1 MDHEN and CDR2 SYDVKM. CDR3: CASSHDLGLDYEQYF. CDR3 sequence (DNA): TGTGCCAGCAGTCACGACCTGGGACTAGACTACGAGCAGTACTTC.